These T cell receptor beta chains were read from a single sample in a study of T cell changes during pregnancy in multiple sclerosis. The repertoire was sequenced with immunoSEQ multiplex PCR; TCRdb's copy has only in-frame clones and lacks some. The repertoire holds 70,000 to 80,000 clones, with roughly 92% as singletons. The sample was peripheral blood, taken after pregnancy. All receptors derive from a female donor in good health, enrolled as a control in a pregnancy study. The CDR3 runs from the conserved cysteine through the conserved F or W. The order of the fields is D gene, V gene, J gene, clone size, CDR3 protein, CDR3 DNA. A D gene is named only where the DNA matches it firmly. The size field is filled for only some rows; it gives once, few, many or a size class.

NA	TRBV4-2	TRBJ2-7	NA	CASSQEAGDLRGQYF	TGTGCCAGCAGCCAAGAAGCAGGGGACCTTAGAGGGCAGTACTTC
TRBD2	TRBV28	TRBJ2-2	NA	CASSLSGRGTGELFF	TGTGCCAGCAGTTTGAGCGGGAGGGGAACCGGGGAGCTGTTTTTT
NA	TRBV7-2	TRBJ2-1	NA	CASSPSGPRHEQFF	TGTGCCAGCAGCCCCAGCGGACCCAGGCATGAGCAGTTCTTC
TRBD1	TRBV10-3	TRBJ1-1	NA	CAISEQAGQGRTEAFF	TGTGCCATCAGCGAACAAGCGGGACAGGGGAGGACTGAAGCTTTCTTT
TRBD1	TRBV5-1	TRBJ2-7	NA	CASSTSGAGGTRYEQYF	TGCGCCAGCAGCACCTCCGGGGCAGGGGGCACCAGATACGAGCAGTACTTC
NA	TRBV28	TRBJ1-2	NA	CASNGGLYYGYTF	TGTGCCAGCAACGGGGGACTCTACTATGGCTACACCTTC
NA	TRBV5-8	TRBJ2-2	NA	CASSSGLSRAGELFF	TGTGCCAGCAGCTCGGGACTTTCGAGAGCCGGGGAGCTGTTTTTT
TRBD1	TRBV18	TRBJ1-5	NA	CASSPRQGADQPQHF	TGTGCCAGCTCACCACGACAGGGGGCGGATCAGCCCCAGCATTTT
NA	TRBV7-9	TRBJ2-7	NA	CASSPDSSYEQYF	TGTGCCAGCAGCCCTGACAGCTCTTACGAGCAGTACTTC
NA	TRBV9	TRBJ1-2	NA	CASSPRLADQFGYTF	TGTGCCAGCAGCCCTAGATTGGCAGATCAGTTTGGCTACACCTTC
TRBD1	TRBV18	TRBJ2-1	NA	CASSRTGYYNEQFF	TGTGCCAGCTCTAGGACAGGGTACTACAATGAGCAGTTCTTC
NA	TRBV4-1	TRBJ2-3	few	CASSEQEADTQYF	TGCGCCAGCAGCGAACAGGAAGCAGATACGCAGTATTTT
NA	TRBV19	TRBJ1-2	NA	CASSILSRDLYGYTF	TGTGCCAGTAGTATCCTCTCCCGGGACTTATATGGCTACACCTTC
NA	TRBV27	TRBJ1-2	NA	CASSRTGGAEGYTF	TGTGCCAGCAGTCGAACTGGGGGGGCAGAAGGCTACACCTTC
NA	TRBV19	TRBJ1-2	NA	CASSIDAGDNYGYTF	TGTGCCAGTAGTATCGACGCAGGGGATAACTATGGCTACACCTTC
NA	TRBV7-9	TRBJ1-1	once	CASTGGPMNTEAFF	TGTGCCAGCACCGGGGGGCCTATGAACACTGAAGCTTTCTTT
NA	TRBV5-1	TRBJ1-4	NA	CASSLTAATNEKLFF	TGCGCCAGCAGCTTGACAGCCGCAACTAATGAAAAACTGTTTTTT
TRBD2	TRBV7-2	TRBJ2-7	NA	CASSPGLAGGITYEQYF	TGTGCCAGCAGTCCCGGGCTAGCGGGAGGCATCACCTACGAGCAGTACTTC
TRBD1	TRBV6-1	TRBJ2-7	few	CASSYRGPWYEQYF	TGTGCCAGCAGCTACAGGGGGCCGTGGTACGAGCAGTACTTC
NA	TRBV28	TRBJ1-6	NA	CATLDSNSPLHF	TGTGCCACCTTGGACAGCAATTCACCCCTCCACTTT
NA	TRBV19	TRBJ2-7	NA	CASSIGGGRQYF	TGTGCCAGTAGTATAGGAGGAGGCCGGCAGTACTTC
NA	TRBV7-2	TRBJ2-1	NA	CASSLASYNEQFF	TGTGCCAGCAGCTTAGCCAGTTACAATGAGCAGTTCTTC
NA	TRBV5-1	TRBJ2-3	NA	CASSLEAGDTQYF	TGCGCCAGCAGCTTGGAAGCGGGAGATACGCAGTATTTT
NA	TRBV7-8	TRBJ1-4	NA	CASSLALGPPEKLFF	TGTGCCAGCAGCTTAGCCCTGGGCCCCCCCGAAAAACTGTTTTTT
TRBD1	TRBV4-2	TRBJ1-5	NA	CASSQDGGQAGQPQHF	TGTGCCAGCAGCCAAGATGGGGGACAGGCGGGCCAGCCCCAGCATTTT
NA	TRBV29-1	TRBJ2-7	NA	CSVEDPGAGDTYEQYF	TGCAGCGTTGAGGACCCAGGGGCGGGAGATACCTACGAGCAGTACTTC